The clone carrying this TCR beta chain turned up a few times. These data originate in a study of beta chain features in type 1 diabetes. CDR1 and CDR2 (germline): MNHEY, SVGAGI. V lost 7 bases and J lost 2, with 14 bases in between. The length of the CDR3 is 14 residues. As every portion of the isolated RNA was reverse transcribed, the sequencing read expressed TCRB transcripts. Each sample of naive, central memory or regulatory T cells had, on average, around 3.5 million reads. Clones were sequenced by immunoSEQ multiplex PCR, and TCRdb holds only the in-frame ones, with some missing. This repertoire shows more than 300,000 clones, around an eighth found once; its top ten account for 0.017%.

V gene TRBV6-5 combines with J gene TRBJ1-1; tentatively, D is TRBD1 (6 bases). The clonotype was recovered from a man between 18 and 35 years old in good health. Source material: naive CD4+ T cells from blood. The CDR3, as DNA: TGTGCCAGCAAGATGGACAGAGCCAACACTGAAGCTTTCTTT. Its protein is CASKMDRANTEAFF.